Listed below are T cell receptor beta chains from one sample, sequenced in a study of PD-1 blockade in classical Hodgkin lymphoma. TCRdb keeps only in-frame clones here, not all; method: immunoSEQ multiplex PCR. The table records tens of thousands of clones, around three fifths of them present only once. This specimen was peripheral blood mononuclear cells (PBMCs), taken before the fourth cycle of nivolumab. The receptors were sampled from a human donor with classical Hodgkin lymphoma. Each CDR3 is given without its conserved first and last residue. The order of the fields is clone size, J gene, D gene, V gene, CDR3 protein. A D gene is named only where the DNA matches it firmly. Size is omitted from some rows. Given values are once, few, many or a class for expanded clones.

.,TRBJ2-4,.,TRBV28,ASSLDGLKNIQY
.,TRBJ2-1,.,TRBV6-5,ASSYLNEQF
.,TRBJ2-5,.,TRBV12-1,ASSLIRGEGKETQY
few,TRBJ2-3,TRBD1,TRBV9,ASSPWTGETDTQY
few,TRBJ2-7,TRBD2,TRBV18,ASSPYSGRRFYEQY
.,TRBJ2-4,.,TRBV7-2,ASSLSGGLAIQY
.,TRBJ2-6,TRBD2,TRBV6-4,ASSDASGGVGANVLT
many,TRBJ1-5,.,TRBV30,AWSVGVYSNQPQH
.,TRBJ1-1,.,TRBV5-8,ASSRRRMLNTEAF
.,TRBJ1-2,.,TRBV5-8,ASSSGRGGDHGYT
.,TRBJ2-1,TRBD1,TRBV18,ASSPDRGQSEQF
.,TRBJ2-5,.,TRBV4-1,ASSQVGRQETQY
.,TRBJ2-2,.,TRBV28,ASTATLTGELF
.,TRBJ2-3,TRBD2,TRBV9,ASSPGTSGSMDTQY
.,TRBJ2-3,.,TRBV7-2,ASSLGTAPDTQY
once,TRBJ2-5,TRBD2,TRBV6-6,ASSPGPSGGFETQY
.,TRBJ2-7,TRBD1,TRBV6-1,ASRQGAYGYEQY
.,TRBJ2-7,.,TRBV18,ASSPQAGAFYEQY
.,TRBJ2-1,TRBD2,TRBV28,ASSPLRGFGVNEQF
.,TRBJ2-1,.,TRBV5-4,ASSLGGSEQF
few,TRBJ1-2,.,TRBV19,ASSIPPGQQGYT
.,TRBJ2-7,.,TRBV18,ASSVYGGPASHYEQY
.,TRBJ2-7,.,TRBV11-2,ASSLAGYEQY
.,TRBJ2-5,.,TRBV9,ASSGGARRETQY
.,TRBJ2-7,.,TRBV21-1,ASSRGLACYEQY
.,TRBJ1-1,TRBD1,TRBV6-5,ASSYTGGIMNTEAF
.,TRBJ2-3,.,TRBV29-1,SVEDPSRTDTQY
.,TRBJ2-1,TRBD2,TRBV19,ASSIGTSGYNEQF
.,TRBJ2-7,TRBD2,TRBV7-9,ASSLELSTSGNHEQY
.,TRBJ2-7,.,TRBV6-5,ASSRQGQSAYEQY
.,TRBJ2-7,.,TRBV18,ASSADGGPYEQY
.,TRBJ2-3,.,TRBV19,ASSIYGVMDTQY
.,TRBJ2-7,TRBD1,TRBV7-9,ASSAGTGGSEQY
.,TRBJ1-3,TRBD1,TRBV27,ASSLEGAPGNTIY
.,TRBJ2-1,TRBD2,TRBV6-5,ASSYSQRGARNEQF
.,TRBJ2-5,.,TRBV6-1,ASSLSRETQY
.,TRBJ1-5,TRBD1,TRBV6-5,ASSYDRGGQRPQH
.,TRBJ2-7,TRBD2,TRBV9,ASSVGGEGPLYEQY
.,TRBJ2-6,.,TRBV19,ASREGANVLT
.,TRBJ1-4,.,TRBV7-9,ASSTATATNEKLF
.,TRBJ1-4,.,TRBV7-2,ASSLVGALNEKLF
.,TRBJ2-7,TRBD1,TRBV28,ASRQPGQSSYEQY
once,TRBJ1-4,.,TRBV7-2,ASSLVGVGSEKLF
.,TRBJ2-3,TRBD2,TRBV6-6,ASRSGGLSTDTQY
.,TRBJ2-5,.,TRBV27,ASRTIWGQETQY
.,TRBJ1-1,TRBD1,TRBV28,ATVYLQGAGTEAF
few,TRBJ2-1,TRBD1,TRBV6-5,ASSYSRPRGMNEQF
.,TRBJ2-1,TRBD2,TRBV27,ASSFRTSVYNEQF
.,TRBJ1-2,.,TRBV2,ASSIRDYGYT
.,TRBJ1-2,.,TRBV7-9,ASSLTGPGGYT
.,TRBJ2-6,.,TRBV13,ASSAPPGTPGANVLT
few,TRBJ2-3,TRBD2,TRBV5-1,ASRSSGGSDTQY
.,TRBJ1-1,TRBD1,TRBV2,ASSLDRANTEAF